This T cell receptor (beta chain) was identified in a study of OX40 agonist ivuxolimab in advanced cancers. This CDR3 has 13 residues. The V gene lost 0 bases and the J gene lost 2 bases, with 6 bases spanning the gap. Per the germline V gene, CDR1 is SGHNT and CDR2 is YYREEE (reference sequence). Patients were ruled out by autoimmune disease history or systemic immunosuppression. Cycle 7 day 1, cycle 4 day 1, and baseline were the timepoints at which blood was sampled. The table came from immunoSEQ multiplex PCR; TCRdb's copy has only in-frame clones and leaves some out. Counted here are tens of thousands of clones, 90% occurring once; the ten biggest clones make up approximately 9.9%. In the case of this clone: Its antigen is as yet unknown.

Findings and caveats of the study: Clonal expansion by week 6 occurred in CD4+ and CD8+ blood T cells (at 0.1 to 3.0 mg/kg). The authors did not determine the antigen specificity of the expanded peripheral T cells.

This TCR derives from an adult with an advanced solid tumor such as melanoma, head and neck, liver or kidney cancer. The chain carries TRBV5-4 and TRBJ2-7; D is unclear. The material was CD4+ or CD8+ T cells sorted from blood, obtained in a trial of the OX40 agonist ivuxolimab. The CDR3 region is CASSLGDPYEQYF. As DNA, the CDR3 is TGTGCCAGCAGCTTGGGGGATCCCTACGAGCAGTACTTC.